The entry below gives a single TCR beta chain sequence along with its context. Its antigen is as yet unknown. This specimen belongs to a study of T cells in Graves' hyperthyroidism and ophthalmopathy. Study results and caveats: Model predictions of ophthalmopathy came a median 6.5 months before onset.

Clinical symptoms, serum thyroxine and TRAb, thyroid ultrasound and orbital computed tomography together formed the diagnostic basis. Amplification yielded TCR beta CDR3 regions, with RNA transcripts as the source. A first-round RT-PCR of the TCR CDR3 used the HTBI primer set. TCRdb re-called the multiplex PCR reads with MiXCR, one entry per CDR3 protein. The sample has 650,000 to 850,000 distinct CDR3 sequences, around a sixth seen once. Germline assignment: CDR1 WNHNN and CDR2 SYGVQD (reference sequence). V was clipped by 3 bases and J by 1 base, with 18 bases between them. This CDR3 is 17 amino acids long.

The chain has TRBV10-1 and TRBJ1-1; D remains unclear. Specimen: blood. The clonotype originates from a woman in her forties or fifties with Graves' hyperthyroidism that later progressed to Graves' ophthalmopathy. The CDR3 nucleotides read TGCGCCAGCAGTGACCGTGACCTGACTGAGCCGAACACTGAAGCTTTCTTT. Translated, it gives CASSDRDLTEPNTEAFF.